These T cell receptor beta chains were read from a single sample in a study of blood T cell repertoires in COVID-19. Repertoires were generated with immunoSEQ multiplex PCR, while TCRdb's copy carries only in-frame clones and drops some. This sample carries approximately 230,000 clones, about 85% of them seen once, and the ten largest clones take roughly 3%. Sequenced sample: peripheral blood. Receptors were obtained from a man between 18 and 35 years old with active or convalescent COVID-19. Both conserved end residues are part of each CDR3. The D gene is left open where the match is weak. For some rows the clone size is stated as once, few or many, or as a class when expanded; others skip it.

v_gene,d_gene,abundance,j_gene,len,CDR3aa,CDR3nt
TRBV7-2,TRBD1,.,TRBJ1-4,15,CASSSRQGLNEKLFF,TGTGCCAGCAGCTCCCGACAGGGGCTTAATGAAAAACTGTTTTTT
TRBV12-3/TRBV12-4,.,.,TRBJ1-4,11,CASGAGEKLFF,TGTGCCAGCGGGGCCGGGGAAAAACTGTTTTTT
TRBV7-8,TRBD1,.,TRBJ1-4,17,CASSLSRTGKTNEKLFF,TGTGCCAGCAGCTTAAGTAGGACAGGCAAGACTAATGAAAAACTGTTTTTT
TRBV2,.,.,TRBJ1-6,14,CASRTSSYNSPLHF,TGTGCCAGCAGGACTAGCTCCTATAATTCACCCCTCCACTTT
TRBV6-2/TRBV6-3,.,.,TRBJ1-6,15,CASSLSGQANSPLHF,TGTGCCAGCAGTTTGTCGGGACAAGCTAATTCACCCCTCCACTTT
TRBV5-1,.,once,TRBJ1-2,13,CASSVTGLRGYTF,TGCGCCAGCAGCGTTACAGGGTTGCGTGGCTACACCTTC
TRBV10-3,TRBD2,.,TRBJ2-1,11,CAIRGGDGQFF,TGTGCCATCCGGGGAGGGGATGGGCAGTTCTTC
TRBV9,.,.,TRBJ2-1,15,CASSAGTQTYNEQFF,TGTGCCAGCAGCGCCGGGACACAGACCTACAATGAGCAGTTCTTC
TRBV29-1,TRBD1,.,TRBJ1-2,14,CSDSRGQGSYGYTF,TGCAGCGATTCTAGGGGGCAGGGTTCGTATGGCTACACCTTC
TRBV5-6,.,.,TRBJ1-3,16,CASSLWLPITGNTIYF,TGTGCCAGCAGCTTGTGGCTGCCAATTACTGGAAACACCATATATTTT
TRBV11-2,.,.,TRBJ1-3,15,CASSLMESSGNTIYF,TGTGCCAGCAGCTTAATGGAGAGCTCTGGAAACACCATATATTTT
TRBV7-2,TRBD2,.,TRBJ2-3,19,CASSPWSGLAGDHTDTQYF,TGTGCCAGCAGCCCGTGGTCGGGGCTAGCGGGAGACCACACAGATACGCAGTATTTT
TRBV2,.,few,TRBJ1-4,14,CASSLGGTNEKLFF,TGTGCCAGCAGCCTTGGGGGGACTAATGAAAAACTGTTTTTT
TRBV15,TRBD1,.,TRBJ1-1,16,CATSRDLQGANTEAFF,TGTGCCACCAGCAGAGATCTTCAGGGGGCAAACACTGAAGCTTTCTTT
TRBV19,TRBD1,.,TRBJ1-2,17,CASSIFLGTEINYGYTF,TGTGCCAGTAGTATTTTCCTTGGGACAGAGATAAACTATGGCTACACCTTC
TRBV27,TRBD2,few,TRBJ2-5,13,CASSLGGGTTEYF,TGTGCCAGCAGTTTAGGCGGGGGGACGACCGAGTACTTC